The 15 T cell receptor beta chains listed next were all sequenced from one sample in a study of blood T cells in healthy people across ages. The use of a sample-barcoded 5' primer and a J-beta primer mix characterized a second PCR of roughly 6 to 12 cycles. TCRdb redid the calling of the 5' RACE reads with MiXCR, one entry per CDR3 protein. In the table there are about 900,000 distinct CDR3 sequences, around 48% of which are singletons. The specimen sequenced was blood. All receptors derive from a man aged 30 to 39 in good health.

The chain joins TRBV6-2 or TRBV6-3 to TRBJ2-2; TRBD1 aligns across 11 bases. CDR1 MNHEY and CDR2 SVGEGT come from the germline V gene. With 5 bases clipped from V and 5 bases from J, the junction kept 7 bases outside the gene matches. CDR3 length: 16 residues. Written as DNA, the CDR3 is TGTGCCAGCAGTCGGGAAGGGACAGGGGGAACCGGGGAGCTGTTTTTT. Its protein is CASSREGTGGTGELFF.

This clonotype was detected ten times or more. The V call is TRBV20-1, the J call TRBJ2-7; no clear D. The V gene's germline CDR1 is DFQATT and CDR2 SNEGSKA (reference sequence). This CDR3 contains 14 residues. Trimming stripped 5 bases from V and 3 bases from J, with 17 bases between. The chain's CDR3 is CSAQAPSSGYEQYF. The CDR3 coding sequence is TGCAGTGCTCAAGCCCCTTCTTCGGGCTACGAGCAGTACTTC.

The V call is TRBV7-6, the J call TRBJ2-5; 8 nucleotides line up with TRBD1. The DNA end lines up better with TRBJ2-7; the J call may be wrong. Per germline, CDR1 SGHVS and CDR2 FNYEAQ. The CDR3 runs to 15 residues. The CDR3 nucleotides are TGTGCCAGCAGCTTCACCGGACAGGGAAGAGACGAGCAGTACTTC. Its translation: CASSFTGQGRDEQYF.

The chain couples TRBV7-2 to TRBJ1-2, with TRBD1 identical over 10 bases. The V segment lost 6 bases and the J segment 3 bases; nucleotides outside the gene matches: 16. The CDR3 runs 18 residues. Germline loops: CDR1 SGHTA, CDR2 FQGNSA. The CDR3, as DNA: TGTGCCAGCAGTCCGAAGATTGGACAGGGGGATGGAGACTATGGCTACACCTTC. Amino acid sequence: CASSPKIGQGDGDYGYTF.

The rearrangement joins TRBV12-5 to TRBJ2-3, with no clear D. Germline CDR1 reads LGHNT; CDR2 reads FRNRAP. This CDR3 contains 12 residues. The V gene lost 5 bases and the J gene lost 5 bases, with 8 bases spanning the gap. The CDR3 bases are TGTGCTAGTGGTCTCCGCAGAGATACGCAGTATTTT. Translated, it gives CASGLRRDTQYF.

The CDR3 loop is CASSFHRGRGYEQYF. The CDR3 region has the DNA TGTGCCAGCAGCTTTCACAGGGGAAGGGGCTACGAGCAGTACTTC. This sequence joins TRBV3-1 and TRBJ2-7, with 7 bases lining up with TRBD1. The CDR3 runs 15 residues. V shed 5 bases, J shed 3 bases, and the junction held 10 bases outside the gene matches. The germline CDR1 and CDR2 sequences are LGHDT and YNNKEL (reference sequence).

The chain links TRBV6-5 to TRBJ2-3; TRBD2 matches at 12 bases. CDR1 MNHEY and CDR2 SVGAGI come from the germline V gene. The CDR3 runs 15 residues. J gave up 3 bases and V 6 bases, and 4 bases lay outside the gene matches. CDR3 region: CASSTGLAGTDTQYF. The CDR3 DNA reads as TGTGCCAGCAGCACCGGACTAGCGGGAACAGATACGCAGTATTTT.

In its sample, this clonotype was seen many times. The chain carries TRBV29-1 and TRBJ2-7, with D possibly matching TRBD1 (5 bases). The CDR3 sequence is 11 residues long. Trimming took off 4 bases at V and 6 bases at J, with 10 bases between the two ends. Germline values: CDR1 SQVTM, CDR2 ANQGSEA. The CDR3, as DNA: TGCAGCGTTGCCAGGGCAAGCGAGCAGTACTTC. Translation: CSVARASEQYF.

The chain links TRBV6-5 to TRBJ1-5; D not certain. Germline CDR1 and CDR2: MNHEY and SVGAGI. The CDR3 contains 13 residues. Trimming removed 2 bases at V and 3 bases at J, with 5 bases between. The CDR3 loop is CASSYIPNQPQHF. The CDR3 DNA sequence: TGTGCCAGCAGTTACATCCCCAATCAGCCCCAGCATTTT.

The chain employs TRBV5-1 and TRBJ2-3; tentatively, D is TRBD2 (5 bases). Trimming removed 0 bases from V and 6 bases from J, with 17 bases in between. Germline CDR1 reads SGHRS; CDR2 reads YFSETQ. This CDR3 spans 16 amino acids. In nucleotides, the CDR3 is TGCGCCAGCAGCTTGGTTCCTAGTTTGGAGCGGGATACGCAGTATTTT. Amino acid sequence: CASSLVPSLERDTQYF.

CDR3 region: CASSQVGGGAKDTQYF. CDR3 DNA: TGCGCCAGCAGCCAAGTCGGAGGGGGCGCAAAAGATACGCAGTATTTT. The rearrangement uses TRBV4-1 and TRBJ2-3; TRBD1 might be the D (7 bases). The CDR3 spans 16 residues. Germline V gene lookup returns CDR1 MGHRA and CDR2 YSYEKL. Trimming took off 1 base at V and 5 bases at J, with 16 bases between the two ends.

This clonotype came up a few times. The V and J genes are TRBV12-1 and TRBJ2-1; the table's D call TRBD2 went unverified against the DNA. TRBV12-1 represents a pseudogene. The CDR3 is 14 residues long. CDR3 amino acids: CASPPGGLGNEQFF. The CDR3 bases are TGTGCCAGCCCGCCGGGGGGCCTAGGCAATGAGCAGTTCTTC.

CDR3 in DNA: TGTGCCAGCAGCCGGGAGCAGCGGGGGGGCATCGCAGATACGCAGTATTTT. The encoded protein is CASSREQRGGIADTQYF. The chain uses TRBV4-2 and TRBJ2-3, with TRBD2 identical over 10 bases. The germline V gene has CDR1 LGHNA and CDR2 YNFKEQ. Trimming at V came to 4 bases and at J to 4 bases, leaving 11 bases not matched to a gene. This CDR3 has 17 amino acids.

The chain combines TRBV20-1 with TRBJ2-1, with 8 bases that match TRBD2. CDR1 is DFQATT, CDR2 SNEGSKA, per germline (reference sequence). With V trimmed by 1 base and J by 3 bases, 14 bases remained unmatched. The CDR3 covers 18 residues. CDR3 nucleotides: TGCAGTGCTAGAGTCGCCGGGGGGGCCATTTCCCTCTACAATGAGCAGTTCTTC. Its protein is CSARVAGGAISLYNEQFF.

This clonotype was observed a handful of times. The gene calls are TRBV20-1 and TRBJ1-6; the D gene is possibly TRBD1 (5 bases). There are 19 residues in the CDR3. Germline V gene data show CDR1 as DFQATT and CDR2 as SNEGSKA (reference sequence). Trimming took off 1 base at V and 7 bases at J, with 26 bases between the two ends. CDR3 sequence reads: CSARVVAGPTLSPNSPLHF. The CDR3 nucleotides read TGCAGTGCTAGAGTAGTGGCAGGGCCCACCCTTAGCCCAAATTCACCCCTCCACTTT.